Listed here are 32 T cell receptor beta chains from one sample, sequenced in a study of tumor and adjacent non-tumor tissue in lung cancer. The template was RNA from unsorted bulk tissue. TCRbeta libraries were built with three rounds of nested PCR, modified from ARM-PCR. TCRdb fed the multiplex PCR reads into MiXCR, producing one record per CDR3 protein. The sample carries 130,000 or so distinct CDR3 sequences, about 66% recorded once. Sequences were obtained from lung tumor tissue. These receptors came from a man in his thirties or forties with non-small cell lung cancer.

A remark on this clonotype: This may come from a read error, since a much larger clone is one base off. J is TRBJ1-4 and V is TRBV6-5; D gene uncertain. The germline CDR1 and CDR2 sequences are MNHEY and SVGAGI. Trimming stripped 5 bases from V and 8 bases from J, with 15 bases between. This CDR3 region has 14 residues. The CDR3 loop is CASSPRLPPEKLFF. The CDR3 nucleotides are TGTGCCAGCAGTCCCAGACTGCCTCCAGAAAAACTGTTTTTT.

With respect to this clonotype: An end of the junction differs from the germline gene, which may be a read error. J is TRBJ2-5 and V is TRBV11-3; D remains ambiguous. The CDR3 contains 14 residues. The germline V gene encodes CDR1 SGHNT and CDR2 YENEEA. The CDR3 loop is CASSLDPHQETLYF. The DNA for the CDR3 is TGTGCCAGCAGCCTCGATCCCCACCAAGAGACCCTGTACTTC.

As to this clonotype: A read error may explain this, as a much larger clone is one base away. The gene calls are TRBV20-1 and TRBJ2-7; D gene uncertain. Germline CDR1 is DFQATT and CDR2 is SNEGSKA (reference sequence). The CDR3 is made up of 13 amino acids. The CDR3 DNA is TGCAGTGCTAGCGACTGGAGCTCCAACGAGCAGTACTTC. This translates into CSASDWSSNEQYF.

A remark on this clonotype: One end of the junction fails to match germline, which may point to a read error. CDR3 bases: TGTGCCAGCAGTGAGGTCGGGAACAGGGGGGATATGCAGTACTTT. This sequence encodes CASSEVGNRGDMQYF. V gene TRBV6-1 combines with J gene TRBJ2-7; 8 nucleotides match TRBD1. The CDR3 runs to 15 residues. Germline CDR1 and CDR2: MNHNS and SASEGT.

On this clonotype: The junction and the germline gene differ at one end; a read error may be behind it. The chain joins TRBV10-3 to TRBJ2-1; 11 positions agree with TRBD2. Germline CDR1 is ENHRY and CDR2 is SYGVKD. The CDR3 runs 17 residues. CDR3: CAISELTSGALRDEHFF. CDR3 DNA sequence: TGTGCCATCAGTGAGTTGACTAGCGGGGCGTTGCGCGATGAGCATTTCTTC.

Remarks on this clonotype: A read error may explain this, as a much larger clone is one base away. The V and J genes are TRBV5-6 and TRBJ2-4; 15 bases agree with TRBD2. V lost 4 bases to trimming and J lost 8 bases; unmatched junction nucleotides: 7. This CDR3 region has 16 residues. Germline CDR1 SGHDT, CDR2 YYEEEE. In DNA form, the CDR3 reads TGTGCCAGCAGCGGGACTAGCGGGGGGTCTCAAGACATTCAGTACTTC. Its protein is CASSGTSGGSQDIQYF.

This clonotype showed up just a few times. The chain has TRBV5-1 and TRBJ1-2, with TRBD1 matching 8 bases. This CDR3 has 14 amino acids. Germline V gene sequence: CDR1 SGHRS, CDR2 YFSETQ. The J segment lost 4 bases and the V segment lost 3 bases, leaving 5 bases of the junction unmatched. The CDR3 DNA follows: TGCGCCAGCAGCTCCGGGACAGGTGTCTATGGCTACACCTTC. This codes for CASSSGTGVYGYTF.

A note on this clonotype: An end of the junction differs from the germline gene, which may be a read error. This chain connects TRBV12-3 or TRBV12-4 to TRBJ2-7; 8 nucleotides agree with TRBD1. This CDR3 is 15 amino acids long. CDR3 sequence reads: CASSLTGDTHYDQYF. The CDR3, as DNA: TGTGCCAGCAGCCTGACAGGGGACACTCACTACGATCAGTACTTC.

In this sample, this clonotype turned up a few times. The gene calls are TRBV7-6 and TRBJ2-3; 8 bases map to TRBD1. CDR1 is SGHVS and CDR2 is FNYEAQ in the germline V gene. The CDR3 sequence is 15 residues long. The V gene end was trimmed by 5 bases and the J gene end by 2 bases; junction bases not matched to a gene: 6. CDR3 in DNA: TGTGCCAGCAGCCCCAACAGGGGGAACACAGATACGCAGTATTTT. Protein product: CASSPNRGNTDTQYF.

The chain joins TRBV5-5 to TRBJ2-1; TRBD1 matches at 7 bases. Germline CDR1 reads SGHKS; CDR2 reads YYEKEE (reference sequence). Germline trimming cut 7 bases from V and 5 bases from J; bases unmatched to any gene: 15. The CDR3 runs 16 residues. CDR3 DNA: TGTGCCAGCGGCTGGGCACCGGGACAGCTTGACAATGAGCAGTTCTTC. Its protein is CASGWAPGQLDNEQFF.

Worth noting for this clonotype: With a much larger clone just one base away, this may be a read error. The chain is built from TRBV12-3 or TRBV12-4 and TRBJ1-2; D call uncertain. The CDR3 is 13 residues long. In nucleotides, the CDR3 is TGTGTCAGTCGGGGAAATACTAACTATGGCTACACCTTC. Amino acids: CVSRGNTNYGYTF.

In this sample, this clonotype turned up many times. The chain couples TRBV20-1 to TRBJ2-2; TRBD2 aligns across 8 bases. Germline-derived CDR1 and CDR2 are DFQATT and SNEGSKA (reference sequence). Losses at the gene ends were 6 bases for V and 4 bases for J; bases not matched to a gene: 10. The CDR3 loop spans 15 amino acids. This CDR3 reads CSAPRRGAGTGELFF. CDR3 DNA: TGCAGTGCCCCCAGGCGGGGGGCGGGCACCGGGGAGCTGTTTTTT.

As to this clonotype: A read error may explain this, as a much larger clone is one base away. CDR3 region: CASSSGTSGEEQYF. The CDR3 DNA is TGTGCCAGCAGTTCCGGGACTAGCGGGGAGGAGCAGTACTTC. The rearrangement joins TRBV12-3 or TRBV12-4 to TRBJ2-7, with 13 bases matching TRBD2. The CDR3 spans 14 residues. V lost 4 bases to trimming and J lost 7 bases; unmatched junction nucleotides: 4.

This clonotype was seen a handful of times. The chain combines TRBV5-1 with TRBJ1-2; D unclear. CDR3 size: 12 residues. Germline assignment: CDR1 SGHRS and CDR2 YFSETQ. V gave up 4 bases and J gave up 4 bases, with 8 bases separating them. The CDR3 bases are TGCGCCAGCAGCGCGGTTGGCTATGGCTACACCTTC. It specifies CASSAVGYGYTF.

This clonotype was detected only once. This chain links TRBV20-1 with TRBJ2-3; TRBD2 might be the D (6 bases). CDR1 is DFQATT and CDR2 is SNEGSKA in the germline V gene (reference sequence). The CDR3 has 18 residues. The V end lost 3 bases, the J end lost 15 bases, and 37 bases lay between the germline ends. The CDR3 DNA follows: TGCAGTGCTAGTCTCTCGGGAGCCCGAATTGGCCGCGCAGATACTCAATATTTT. It specifies CSASLSGARIGRADTQYF.

This clonotype was counted between two and nine times. The chain recombines TRBV14 with TRBJ1-3; no definite D call. CDR1 and CDR2 (germline): SGHDN, FVKESK. V lost 2 bases, J lost 2 bases, and 10 bases lay in between. The CDR3 runs to 15 residues. The CDR3 is CASSQTGYAGNTIYF. The DNA of the CDR3 is TGTGCCAGCAGCCAAACTGGGTACGCTGGAAACACCATATATTTT.

There are many counts of this clonotype. The genes are TRBV6-2 or TRBV6-3 and TRBJ1-6, with unresolved D. The CDR3 is 12 amino acids. CDR1 is MNHEY, CDR2 SVGEGT, per germline. Trimming left V 3 bases short and J 7 bases short, with 4 bases between. DNA of the CDR3: TGTGCCAGCAGTTATGGGAATTCACCCCTCCACTTT. Translated, it gives CASSYGNSPLHF.

This clonotype showed up just once. A much larger clone differs from this one at a single base, so this may be a read error. The CDR3 reads CASSPSNRVDAQYF. DNA for the CDR3: TGTGCCAGCAGCCCATCAAACAGGGTAGATGCGCAGTATTTT. The V and J genes are TRBV12-3 or TRBV12-4 and TRBJ2-3, with TRBD1 as a possible D gene (6 bases). The CDR3 has 14 amino acids.

In this sample, this clonotype turned up once. Germline is not matched at one junction end, which may reflect a read error. The rearrangement links TRBV12-3 or TRBV12-4 to TRBJ2-1, with D perhaps TRBD2 (5 bases). The CDR3 length is 16 residues. The CDR3 region is CASSLLGPGSYNVQLF. The CDR3 nucleotides read TGTGCCAGCAGTTTGCTTGGTCCGGGATCCTACAATGTGCAGCTCTTC.

This clonotype was counted only a few times. V usage is TRBV12-3 or TRBV12-4 and J usage is TRBJ2-1, with D perhaps being TRBD1 or TRBD2 (6 bases each). The CDR3 is made up of 16 amino acids. V lost 4 bases and J lost 2, with 15 bases in between. CDR3 sequence reads: CASSSTRRGTYNEQFF. The CDR3 nucleotides read TGTGCCAGCAGTTCCACCCGGAGGGGGACCTACAATGAGCAGTTCTTC.

This chain uses TRBV30 with TRBJ1-2, with D perhaps TRBD1 (5 bases). The CDR3 covers 15 residues. V gave up 0 bases and J gave up 0 bases, with 11 bases separating them. Germline CDR1 is GTSNPN and CDR2 is SVGIG (reference sequence). The CDR3 DNA reads TGTGCCTGGAGTGTACCAGGGATAGCTAACTATGGCTACACCTTC. Protein: CAWSVPGIANYGYTF.

This clonotype was picked up a small number of times. This chain connects TRBV5-8 to TRBJ1-5; possible D gene TRBD1, 5 bases. The CDR3 runs to 16 residues. The germline V and J ends were trimmed by 4 bases and 4 bases, with 18 bases remaining between them. The germline gives CDR1 SGHTS, CDR2 YDEGEE. The CDR3 loop reads CASSQGTDPANQPQHF. The CDR3 nucleotides are TGTGCCAGCAGCCAAGGGACCGACCCCGCGAATCAGCCCCAGCATTTT.

Concerning this clonotype itself: Since a much larger clone is just one base distant, this may be a read error. This rearrangement joins TRBV6-1 to TRBJ1-1; TRBD1 matches at 9 bases. This CDR3 has 13 amino acids. CDR1 and CDR2 (germline): MNHNS, SASEGT. Written as DNA, the CDR3 is TGTGCCAGCATTAGGACAGGGGCCACTGAAGCTTACTTT. It is translated as CASIRTGATEAYF.

This clonotype was counted many times. CDR3 protein: CASSQGSGWAGSPLHF. The CDR3, as DNA: TGTGCCAGCAGCCAAGGGTCGGGGTGGGCTGGATCACCCCTCCACTTT. The rearrangement uses TRBV4-2 and TRBJ1-6; D gene unclear. V lost 1 base to trimming and J lost 10 bases, with 17 bases between them. Germline values: CDR1 LGHNA, CDR2 YNFKEQ. CDR3 size: 16 residues.

As concerns this clonotype: A read error may explain this, as a much larger clone is one base away. This chain links TRBV6-5 with TRBJ2-2, with D unresolved. V was shortened by 6 bases and J by 7 bases, with 9 bases between the two germline ends. The CDR3 runs 12 residues. From germline, CDR1 is MNHEY and CDR2 SVGAGI. For the CDR3, the DNA is TGTGCCAGCAGGTACAGATACGGGGAGCTGTTTTTT. Translated, it gives CASRYRYGELFF.

As for this clonotype: A much larger clone differs by one base, so this may be a read error. This chain connects TRBV20-1 to TRBJ1-4; 7 bases fit TRBD1. This CDR3 has 14 residues. Germline CDR1 is DFQATT and CDR2 is SNEGSKA (reference sequence). The CDR3 region has the DNA TGCAGTGCCGACAGGGCTGCAACTAATGGAAAACTGTTTTTT. It yields the protein CSADRAATNGKLFF.

This clonotype showed up many times. The rearrangement uses TRBV20-1 and TRBJ2-2; D is uncertain. V was clipped by 4 bases and J by 6 bases, with 12 bases between them. From germline, CDR1 is DFQATT and CDR2 SNEGSKA (reference sequence). The CDR3 contains 13 residues. Here the CDR3 reads CSATLPRSGELFF. DNA of the CDR3: TGCAGTGCTACTTTACCTAGGTCCGGGGAGCTGTTTTTT.

The sample holds one count of this clonotype. A much larger clonotype is one base distant, so this may be a read error. The rearrangement uses TRBV6-6 and TRBJ2-7; D is uncertain. Trimming took off 10 bases at V and 2 bases at J, with 12 bases between the two ends. The CDR3 is made up of 12 amino acids. Per germline, CDR1 MNHNY and CDR2 SVGAGI (reference sequence). The CDR3 DNA reads as TGTGCCATTAGTAGGAGCCCCTACGAGCAGTACTTC. Translating gives CAISRSPYEQYF.

This clonotype was picked up one time. The junction differs from germline at one of its ends, possibly a read error. The J gene is TRBJ2-7, the V gene TRBV20-1; TRBD2 agrees at 8 bases. This CDR3 has 15 amino acids. Germline lookup yields CDR1 DFQATT and CDR2 SNEGSKA (reference sequence). The CDR3: CSASPPGLGYYEHYF. In DNA, the CDR3 is TGCAGTGCTAGTCCTCCGGGACTAGGTTATTACGAGCACTACTTC.

Comments on this clonotype: Likely a read error: the CDR3 ends without its conserved phenylalanine or tryptophan. V gene TRBV10-3 combines with J gene TRBJ2-4; possibly TRBD2 for D (6 bases). CDR3 size: 17 residues. Looked up from germline, CDR1 is ENHRY and CDR2 is SYGVKD. CDR3 sequence: CDITHPRGERAKNIQYL. For the CDR3, the DNA is TGTGACATCACCCACCCCCGCGGGGAGAGGGCCAAAAACATTCAGTACCTC.

V usage is TRBV20-1 and J usage is TRBJ2-7, with D possibly matching TRBD1 (6 bases). This CDR3 is built from 14 residues. Germline lookup yields CDR1 DFQATT and CDR2 SNEGSKA (reference sequence). Between the trimmed V and J ends, which lost 6 bases and 6 bases, there was a span of 21 bases. CDR3: CSASSPRGFSEQYF. In nucleotides, the CDR3 is TGCAGTGCAAGTTCGCCAAGGGGGTTCAGCGAGCAGTACTTC.

Turning to this clonotype: One end of the junction varies from germline; a read error may be responsible. J is TRBJ2-7 and V is TRBV4-3; TRBD1 is a possible D gene (5 bases). From germline, CDR1 is LGHNA and CDR2 YSLEER. This CDR3 is built from 14 residues. CDR3 loop: CASSPAHRSNEQCF. The CDR3 DNA reads as TGCGCCAGCAGCCCCGCCCACAGGTCCAACGAGCAGTGCTTC.